These 24 T cell receptor beta chains originate from one sample sequenced in a study of T cell responses to AZD1222 COVID-19 vaccine. Some clones are missing from TCRdb's copy, which holds only in-frame ones; the method was immunoSEQ multiplex PCR. The table has around 67,000 clones, 65% to 85% seen once; the top ten hold around 7.5%. Specimen: peripheral blood, collected on day 0 of AZD1222 vaccination. These receptors were taken from an adult in good health.

The sample holds a few counts of this clone. The chain is built from TRBV10-3 and TRBJ2-5; TRBD2 is a possible D gene (6 bases). The CDR3 loop spans 15 amino acids. The V and J ends lost 4 bases and 7 bases respectively, with 19 bases between them. Germline V gene sequence: CDR1 ENHRY, CDR2 SYGVKD. CDR3 sequence: CAISGGDSSRSTQYF. The DNA for the CDR3 is TGTGCCATCAGTGGGGGGGACTCCTCAAGGTCGACCCAGTACTTC.

This rearrangement joins TRBV24-1 to TRBJ2-1; TRBD2 agrees at 7 bases. Looked up from germline, CDR1 is KGHDR and CDR2 is SFDVKD. CDR3 length: 13 residues. V lost 8 bases to trimming and J lost 5 bases; unmatched junction nucleotides: 5. The CDR3 loop reads CATTLGGNNEQFF. CDR3 DNA sequence: TGTGCCACCACCCTGGGAGGGAACAATGAGCAGTTCTTC.

V usage is TRBV27 and J usage is TRBJ2-5; D is ambiguous. V was trimmed by 0 bases and J by 3 bases, leaving 8 bases between them. Germline-derived CDR1 and CDR2 are MNHEY and SMNVEV (reference sequence). CDR3 length: 14 residues. The CDR3 protein is CASSLSTYKETQYF. CDR3 in DNA: TGTGCCAGCAGTTTATCGACGTACAAAGAGACCCAGTACTTC.

The gene calls are TRBV10-2 and TRBJ2-1; D might be TRBD1 (6 bases). Germline CDR1 and CDR2: WSHSY and SAAADI. The CDR3 sequence is 14 residues long. V was clipped by 4 bases and J by 2 bases, with 9 bases between them. The CDR3 region has the DNA TGCGCCAGCAGTGCACGACAGGCCTACAATGAGCAGTTCTTC. As protein: CASSARQAYNEQFF.

The rearrangement uses TRBV6-4 and TRBJ2-1; D is unresolved. V lost 4 bases and J 0 bases, leaving 22 bases between the germline ends. Germline-derived CDR1 and CDR2 are MRHNA and SNTAGT. The CDR3 spans 19 residues. CDR3 sequence: CASSVEPSHHENSYNEQFF. CDR3 nucleotides: TGTGCCAGCAGTGTGGAGCCCAGTCATCACGAGAACTCCTACAATGAGCAGTTCTTC.

The chain employs TRBV12-3 or TRBV12-4 and TRBJ1-6; D gene uncertain. V was pared by 6 bases and J by 3 bases, with 6 bases between. CDR3 length: 13 amino acids. The CDR3 nucleotides read TGTGCCAGCAGACCAGGCTATAATTCACCCCTCCACTTT. This encodes CASRPGYNSPLHF.

This clone was recorded a few times. V is TRBV11-2 and J is TRBJ1-1; D call uncertain. From germline, CDR1 is SGHAT and CDR2 FQNNGV. Between the trimmed V and J ends, which lost 4 bases and 8 bases, there was a span of 17 bases. The CDR3 consists of 14 residues. The CDR3 sequence: CASSSLRAPKEAFF. Written as DNA, the CDR3 is TGTGCCAGCAGCTCCCTCCGGGCCCCGAAAGAAGCTTTCTTT. The variable domain in full, with the rest retrieved from reference TRBV11-2 and TRBJ1-1, is EAGVAQSPRYKIIEKRQSVAFWCNPISGHATLYWYQQILGQGPKLLIQFQNNGVVDDSQLPKDRFSAERLKGVDSTLKIQPAKLEDSAVYLCASSSLRAPKEAFFGQGTRLTVV.

The CDR3 coding sequence is TGTGCCAGCTCACCCGACAACAACTATGGCTACACCTTC. It encodes CASSPDNNYGYTF. This chain joins TRBV18 and TRBJ1-2; D remains ambiguous. Trimming pared 3 bases from V and 2 bases from J, leaving 7 bases between. The CDR3 sequence is 13 residues long. In germline, CDR1 is KGHSH, CDR2 LQKENI.

The V call is TRBV27, the J call TRBJ1-6; no reliable D call. The CDR3 spans 12 residues. Deletions cut 3 bases from V and 3 bases from J, with 0 bases between. Germline values: CDR1 MNHEY, CDR2 SMNVEV (reference sequence). The CDR3: CASSFYNSPLHF. CDR3 nucleotide sequence: TGTGCCAGCAGTTTCTATAATTCACCCCTCCACTTT.

V is TRBV7-9 and J is TRBJ1-2; no clear D. From germline, CDR1 is SEHNR and CDR2 FQNEAQ (reference sequence). The CDR3 is 14 residues long. V shed 1 base and J shed 9 bases, with 15 bases lying between them. For the CDR3, the DNA is TGTGCCAGCAGCTTAGGCGGGTCTGGGAGGAGCTACACCTTC. Translated, it gives CASSLGGSGRSYTF.

This chain connects TRBV14 to TRBJ1-4; D is ambiguous. The CDR3 has 15 residues. The V gene lost 7 bases and the J gene lost 2 bases, with 14 bases spanning the gap. Per the germline V gene, CDR1 is SGHDN and CDR2 is FVKESK. CDR3 residues: CASTRVRTTNEKLFF. The CDR3 coding sequence is TGTGCCAGCACCAGAGTCAGGACTACTAATGAAAAACTGTTTTTT. Using reference TRBV14 and TRBJ1-4 for the parts outside the CDR3, the full variable domain is EAGVTQFPSHSVIEKGQTVTLRCDPISGHDNLYWYRRVMGKEIKFLLHFVKESKQDESGMPNNRFLAERTGGTYSTLKVQPAELEDSGVYFCASTRVRTTNEKLFFGSGTQLSVL.

The chain has TRBV11-2 and TRBJ2-7; 11 bases align to TRBD2. With V trimmed by 6 bases and J by 7 bases, 8 bases remained unmatched. There are 14 residues in the CDR3. In germline, CDR1 is SGHAT, CDR2 FQNNGV. In DNA form, the CDR3 reads TGTGCCAGCAGGCGACTAGCGGGGAGAGAAGAGCAGTACTTC. Amino acids: CASRRLAGREEQYF.

The V gene is TRBV4-2, the J gene TRBJ1-3; 9 bases agree with TRBD1. After removal of 3 bases from V and 6 bases from J, the junction contained 6 bases not matched to a gene. Germline V gene lookup returns CDR1 LGHNA and CDR2 YNFKEQ. This CDR3 is built from 15 residues. As DNA, the CDR3 is TGTGCCAGCAGCCATATCCGGGACAGGGCAAACACCATATATTTT. It is translated as CASSHIRDRANTIYF.

V and J are TRBV4-2 and TRBJ2-5; 8 nucleotides align to TRBD2. Germline V CDR1 and CDR2: LGHNA, YNFKEQ. The CDR3 spans 16 residues. Trimming took 1 base from V and 2 from J; bases not matched to a gene: 6. The CDR3 DNA follows: TGTGCCAGCAGCCAAGTAGGAGCGGGGGCTCAAGAGACCCAGTACTTC. Amino acid sequence: CASSQVGAGAQETQYF.

This clone showed up just once. The rearrangement links TRBV19 to TRBJ2-3; a weak D match, TRBD1 (7 bases). Germline CDR1 reads LNHDA; CDR2 reads SQIVND (reference sequence). The V end lost 5 bases, the J end lost 6 bases, and 15 bases lay between the germline ends. The CDR3 has 14 amino acids. CDR3 coding DNA: TGTGCCAGTAGTCACCCCTCAGGGGGGGATACGCAGTATTTT. As protein: CASSHPSGGDTQYF.

The chain combines TRBV3-1 (or the pseudogene TRBV3-2) with TRBJ1-1; possibly TRBD1 for D (5 bases). CDR3 length: 13 residues. V lost 2 bases and J lost 6, with 10 bases in between. The germline gives CDR1 LGHDT, CDR2 YNNKEL (reference sequence). CDR3 sequence: CASSQSGRSEAFF. In DNA form, the CDR3 reads TGTGCCAGCAGCCAATCAGGGAGATCTGAAGCTTTCTTT.

The gene calls are TRBV29-1 and TRBJ1-4; a possible D gene is TRBD1 (6 bases). The length of the CDR3 is 17 residues. The V and J ends lost 0 bases and 1 base respectively, with 15 bases between them. Looked up from germline, CDR1 is SQVTM and CDR2 is ANQGSEA. This CDR3 reads CSVEDRSGGLTNEKLFF. CDR3 DNA: TGCAGCGTTGAAGATCGAAGCGGGGGGCTAACTAATGAAAAACTGTTTTTT.

V usage is TRBV5-1 and J usage is TRBJ1-1, with TRBD1 matching over 8 bases. V lost 0 bases to trimming and J lost 1 base; unmatched junction nucleotides: 8. Per the germline V gene, CDR1 is SGHRS and CDR2 is YFSETQ. This CDR3 contains 17 residues. The CDR3 DNA sequence: TGCGCCAGCAGCTTGGCCCCCGGACAGGGCTGGAACACTGAAGCTTTCTTT. It encodes CASSLAPGQGWNTEAFF.

V and J are TRBV2 and TRBJ2-7; 9 nucleotides line up with TRBD1. Germline loops: CDR1 SNHLY, CDR2 FYNNEI. This CDR3 is 12 amino acids long. V shed 6 bases and J 9 bases; nucleotides not matched to a gene: 6. In nucleotides, the CDR3 is TGTGCCAGCAGGGCGGACAGGGGTGTGCAGTACTTC. Translated, it gives CASRADRGVQYF. The full variable domain, in which reference TRBV2 and TRBJ2-7 provide the parts outside the CDR3, is EPEVTQTPSHQVTQMGQEVILRCVPISNHLYFYWYRQILGQKVEFLVSFYNNEISEKSEIFDDQFSVERPDGSNFTLKIRSTKLEDSAMYFCASRADRGVQYFGPGTRLTVT.

J is TRBJ2-1 and V is TRBV2; D is perhaps TRBD1 (5 bases). Germline values: CDR1 SNHLY, CDR2 FYNNEI. CDR3 length: 13 amino acids. Trimming pared 2 bases from V and 5 bases from J, leaving 7 bases between. Here the CDR3 reads CASSEWGNNEQFF. For the CDR3, the DNA is TGTGCCAGCAGTGAATGGGGCAACAATGAGCAGTTCTTC.

The chain joins TRBV18 to TRBJ1-4; maybe TRBD1 (5 bases). This CDR3 contains 16 residues. CDR1 KGHSH and CDR2 LQKENI come from the germline V gene. Deletions cut 6 bases from V and 0 bases from J, with 14 bases between. The CDR3 is CASSRGQNPTNEKLFF. The CDR3 coding sequence is TGTGCCAGCTCCCGTGGACAAAACCCAACTAATGAAAAACTGTTTTTT.

This clone came up once. This rearrangement joins TRBV7-9 to TRBJ2-7; D might be TRBD1 or TRBD2, each matching 6 bases. CDR3 length: 13 amino acids. Germline V CDR1 and CDR2: SEHNR, FQNEAQ (reference sequence). V shed 5 bases and J shed 3 bases, with 11 bases lying between them. The CDR3 sequence: CASSRRDNYEQYF. For the CDR3, the DNA is TGTGCCAGCAGCCGGCGGGACAACTACGAGCAGTACTTC.

This clone was seen a single time. The chain is built from TRBV3-1 (or the pseudogene TRBV3-2) and TRBJ2-1; D may be TRBD1 (6 bases). CDR3 length: 16 amino acids. V lost 0 bases to trimming and J lost 3 bases, with 12 bases between them. CDR1 and CDR2 (germline): LGHDT, YNNKEL (reference sequence). The CDR3 nucleotides are TGTGCCAGCAGCCAAGAGGCAGGGGCTGGCTACAATGAGCAGTTCTTC. This sequence encodes CASSQEAGAGYNEQFF.

The chain joins TRBV6-2 or TRBV6-3 to TRBJ2-7; possibly TRBD1 for D (5 bases). The germline gives CDR1 MNHEY, CDR2 SVGEGT. Trimming stripped 4 bases from V and 3 bases from J, with 19 bases between. The CDR3 length is 16 residues. Written as DNA, the CDR3 is TGTGCCAGCAGTTCCACGCGCGCAGGGAAGCGCTACGAGCAGTACTTC. Amino acids: CASSSTRAGKRYEQYF.